This TCR beta chain was sequenced for a study of preoperative IRX-2 immunotherapy in early breast cancer. The CDR3 has 17 residues. Trimming removed 7 bases at V and 7 bases at J, with 26 bases between. The germline CDR1 and CDR2 sequences are LNHDA and SQIVND (reference sequence). TCRdb's copy holds only in-frame clones and misses some; the assay was immunoSEQ multiplex PCR. The sample includes about 19,000 clones, over 80% of them seen just once. This sample's treatment: preoperative locoregional IRX-2 cytokine immunotherapy. Patients received preoperative, locoregional IRX-2 cytokine immunotherapy in a phase Ib study.

The chain carries TRBV19 and TRBJ2-1; D is possibly TRBD2 (6 bases). The clonotype originates from a human donor with breast cancer. Sequences were derived from lymph node tissue, sampled after IRX-2 immunotherapy. The CDR3 DNA sequence: TGTGCCAGTACCCCCACCCCGGGACTCCGCATCGGGAATGAGCAGTTCTTC. This translates into CASTPTPGLRIGNEQFF.